This TCR beta chain was captured by sequencing in a study of blood T cell repertoires in COVID-19. Overall study context: PBMCs, B-cell-depleted T cells, or T cells were the source of the cDNA or gDNA that made up the material.

Germline values: CDR1 MNHEY, CDR2 SMNVEV (reference sequence). J was trimmed by 2 bases and V by 0 bases; bases with no gene match: 11. The CDR3 is 18 amino acids. The repertoire was sequenced with immunoSEQ multiplex PCR; TCRdb's copy has only in-frame clones and lacks some. This sample has about 49,000 clones, with 80% to 85% found just once. One Seattle source followed patients from active infection through their disease course. This sequence was found in an elderly woman with COVID-19, enrolled during active disease. V gene TRBV27 combines with J gene TRBJ2-3, with TRBD2 matching 7 bases. The sample taken for sequencing was peripheral blood. The CDR3 protein is CASSLSHASGRYTDTQYF. As DNA, the CDR3 is TGTGCCAGCAGTTTATCCCATGCTAGCGGACGGTACACAGATACGCAGTATTTT.